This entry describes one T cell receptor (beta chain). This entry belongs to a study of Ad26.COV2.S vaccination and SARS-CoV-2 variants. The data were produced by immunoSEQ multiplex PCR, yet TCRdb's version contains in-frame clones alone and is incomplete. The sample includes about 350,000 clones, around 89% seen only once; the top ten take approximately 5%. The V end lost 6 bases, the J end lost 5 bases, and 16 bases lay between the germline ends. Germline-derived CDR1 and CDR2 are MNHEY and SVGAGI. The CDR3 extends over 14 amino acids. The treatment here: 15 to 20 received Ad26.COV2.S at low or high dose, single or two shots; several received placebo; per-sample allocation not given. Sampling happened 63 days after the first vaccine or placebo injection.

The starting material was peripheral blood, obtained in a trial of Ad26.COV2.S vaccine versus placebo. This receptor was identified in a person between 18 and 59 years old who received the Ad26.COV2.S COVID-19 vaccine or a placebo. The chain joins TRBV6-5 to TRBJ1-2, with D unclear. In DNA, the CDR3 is TGTGCCAGCAGGCCCCAGGTTACGGGTTATGGCTACACCTTC. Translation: CASRPQVTGYGYTF.